This TCR beta chain was captured by sequencing in a study of T cells in Graves' hyperthyroidism and ophthalmopathy. This clonotype was counted ten times or more. Its matching antigen is unknown. Not enrolled were patients with uncontrolled infection, other autoimmune disease, pregnancy or lactation. Used for diagnoses were clinical symptoms, serum thyroxine and TRAb, thyroid ultrasound and orbital computed tomography. This CDR3 region has 16 residues. Trimming at V came to 4 bases and at J to 3 bases, leaving 10 bases not matched to a gene. CDR1 SGHRS and CDR2 YFSETQ come from the germline V gene. Findings of the study overall: Blood samples included most of the expanded thyroid clonotypes exceeding 0.001.

RNA transcripts gave rise to amplified TCR beta CDR3 regions. Carried out on the TCR CDR3, a first-round RT-PCR used the HTBI primer set. TCRdb itself ran the multiplex PCR reads through MiXCR, one entry per CDR3 protein. The table lists roughly 500,000 distinct CDR3 sequences, approximately 49% of them singletons. The sample taken for sequencing was peripheral blood or thyroid tissue (not recorded which). This sequence originates from an adult woman with Graves' disease, either hyperthyroidism or ophthalmopathy (not recorded which). V is TRBV5-1 and J is TRBJ2-5, with TRBD2 matching over 9 bases. The CDR3 sequence is CASSPLLSGRKETQYF. The CDR3, as DNA: TGCGCCAGCAGCCCCCTACTTAGCGGGAGAAAAGAGACCCAGTACTTC.